This T cell receptor beta chain is drawn from a study of beta chain features in type 1 diabetes. Broader study findings: Shortening that was moderate but significant affected the TCRB CDR3s of Type 1 diabetes patients in all four CD4+ subsets.

This clone was counted between two and nine times. Its antigen remains unknown. The authors reverse transcribed all of the isolated RNA, so sequencing captured expressed TCRB transcripts. The protocol was immunoSEQ multiplex PCR, while the TCRdb copy is restricted to in-frame clones and leaves out a portion. The table lists around 310,000 clones, around an eighth of them singletons. The V and J ends lost 0 bases and 6 bases, in that order; junction bases with no gene match: 9. Looked up from germline, CDR1 is SGHNT and CDR2 is YYREEE (reference sequence). This CDR3 region has 15 residues. The clonotype comes from a woman aged 18-30 years with type 1 diabetes. The chain employs TRBV5-4 and TRBJ2-7; 7 nucleotides match TRBD1. The sequencing input was naive CD4+ T cells from blood. This chain's CDR3 is CASSLGGTVPSEQYF. CDR3 bases: TGTGCCAGCAGCTTGGGGGGGACAGTCCCCTCCGAGCAGTACTTC.